This T cell receptor (beta chain) originates from a study of blood T cell repertoires in COVID-19. For the study at large: PBMCs, B-cell-depleted T cells, or T cells were the source of the cDNA or gDNA that made up the material.

From germline, CDR1 is SGHNT and CDR2 YYREEE (reference sequence). This CDR3 comprises 15 residues. Trimming at V came to 5 bases and at J to 3 bases, leaving 9 bases not matched to a gene. Data came from immunoSEQ multiplex PCR; TCRdb stores just in-frame clones and leaves some out. The sample contains 270,000 or so clones, more than 70% of which appear only once. Sample: peripheral blood. This clonotype was obtained from a woman in her late teens or twenties with acute or convalescent COVID-19. This sequence joins TRBV5-4 and TRBJ1-2, with TRBD1 identical over 8 bases. CDR3 nucleotide sequence: TGTGCCAGCAGTCGCGGGACAGGAGATTACTATGGCTACACCTTC. This sequence encodes CASSRGTGDYYGYTF.